Each of the 12 T cell receptor beta chains below was sequenced from the same sample in a study of shared clonotypes between healthy human individuals. The table came from immunoSEQ multiplex PCR; TCRdb's copy has only in-frame clones and leaves some out. The sample lists over a million clones; roughly 96% were seen once. Sequencing input: naive CD4+ T cells sorted from blood. Noted subset: CD45RA+ positively selected. These receptors came from a man between 25 and 39 years old in good health.

This clone has a single count. V gene TRBV7-8 combines with J gene TRBJ2-2, with unresolved D. Trimming stripped 5 bases from V and 0 bases from J, with 10 bases between. Germline V gene data show CDR1 as SGHVS and CDR2 as FQNEAQ. The CDR3 totals 15 residues. CDR3: CASSDSEANTGELFF. For the CDR3, the DNA is TGTGCCAGCAGCGATTCAGAGGCGAACACCGGGGAGCTGTTTTTT.

The rearrangement joins TRBV7-9 to TRBJ2-5; 7 positions agree with TRBD2. Germline trimming cut 5 bases from V and 0 bases from J; bases unmatched to any gene: 9. Germline loops: CDR1 SEHNR, CDR2 FQNEAQ (reference sequence). The CDR3 covers 16 residues. The CDR3 DNA sequence: TGTGCCAGCAGCCCCCGACTAGCCGAGAACCAAGAGACCCAGTACTTC. This codes for CASSPRLAENQETQYF.

As for this clone: In the same sample, other DNA sequences code for this CDR3. The V call is TRBV11-2, the J call TRBJ2-3; D is perhaps TRBD1 or TRBD2 (5 bases each). Germline values: CDR1 SGHAT, CDR2 FQNNGV. The CDR3 totals 15 residues. V lost 6 bases and J 0 bases, leaving 13 bases between the germline ends. The CDR3 protein is CASSSGTRSTDTQYF. For the CDR3, the DNA is TGTGCCAGCAGTTCCGGGACGCGGAGCACAGATACGCAGTATTTT.

The chain recombines TRBV19 with TRBJ1-5, with D uncertain. Germline assignment: CDR1 LNHDA and CDR2 SQIVND (reference sequence). V was shortened by 3 bases and J by 6 bases, with 6 bases between the two germline ends. The CDR3 is 12 residues long. For the CDR3, the DNA is TGTGCCAGTAGTATCCCCTTTCAGCCCCAGCATTTT. Encoded protein: CASSIPFQPQHF.

Written as DNA, the CDR3 is TGTGCCAGCAGCCGAGCGGCGAGCTCCTACGAGCAGTACTTC. Translating gives CASSRAASSYEQYF. The chain links TRBV4-2 to TRBJ2-7; D may be TRBD2 (5 bases). The CDR3 is made up of 14 amino acids. CDR1 LGHNA and CDR2 YNFKEQ come from the germline V gene. With 4 bases removed from V and 0 bases from J, the gap between germline ends came to 10 bases.

The rearrangement joins TRBV27 to TRBJ1-5; D is ambiguous. The CDR3 is 14 amino acids. V lost 4 bases, J lost 6 bases, and 13 bases lay in between. CDR1 and CDR2 (germline): MNHEY, SMNVEV (reference sequence). Here the CDR3 reads CASSSTLTTQPQHF. The DNA for the CDR3 is TGTGCCAGCAGTTCTACCCTTACAACTCAGCCCCAGCATTTT.

This rearrangement joins TRBV6-5 to TRBJ2-5; TRBD2 matches at 10 bases. CDR3 length: 15 residues. V lost 6 bases, J lost 5 bases, and 9 bases stayed unmatched. CDR1 MNHEY and CDR2 SVGAGI come from the germline V gene. CDR3 region: CASSHLAGVLETQYF. DNA for the CDR3: TGTGCCAGCAGCCATCTAGCGGGAGTTTTGGAGACCCAGTACTTC.

The chain combines TRBV18 with TRBJ2-7; possible D gene TRBD2, 6 bases. V gave up 3 bases and J gave up 2 bases, with 14 bases separating them. The germline CDR1 and CDR2 sequences are KGHSH and LQKENI. The CDR3 contains 15 residues. CDR3 nucleotides: TGTGCCAGCTCACCGTTGGAGGGTGTCACCTACGAGCAGTACTTC. Translated, it gives CASSPLEGVTYEQYF.

The V call is TRBV19, the J call TRBJ1-1; 7 bases are shared with TRBD1. The CDR3 sequence is 15 residues long. Trimming cost V 6 bases and J 0 bases; bases outside gene matches: 7. Germline CDR1 and CDR2: LNHDA and SQIVND (reference sequence). The DNA for the CDR3 is TGTGCCAGTAGGGGTTGGACAGGAATGAACACTGAAGCTTTCTTT. Translated, it gives CASRGWTGMNTEAFF.

The V and J genes are TRBV27 and TRBJ2-7; 7 bases match TRBD1. The CDR3 is made up of 15 amino acids. CDR1 is MNHEY and CDR2 is SMNVEV in the germline V gene (reference sequence). V gave up 3 bases and J gave up 6 bases; unmatched junction bases: 11. The CDR3 here is CASSFSTGVASEQYF. The CDR3 coding sequence is TGTGCCAGCAGTTTCTCCACAGGGGTCGCATCCGAGCAGTACTTC.

V and J are TRBV5-1 and TRBJ2-1, with 9 bases aligning to TRBD2. Germline lookup yields CDR1 SGHRS and CDR2 YFSETQ. The CDR3 totals 16 residues. With V trimmed by 4 bases and J by 1 base, 6 bases remained unmatched. CDR3 DNA sequence: TGCGCCAGCAGCACGTTGACTAGCGGATCCTACAATGAGCAGTTCTTC. Protein: CASSTLTSGSYNEQFF.

This chain uses TRBV11-1 with TRBJ2-7; maybe TRBD2 (5 bases). This CDR3 region has 14 residues. Trimming took 3 bases from V and 2 from J, leaving 11 bases between them. Germline CDR1 SGHAT, CDR2 FQDESV (reference sequence). The chain's CDR3 is CASSFRGMTYEQYF. CDR3 sequence (DNA): TGTGCCAGCAGCTTCCGGGGAATGACCTACGAGCAGTACTTC.